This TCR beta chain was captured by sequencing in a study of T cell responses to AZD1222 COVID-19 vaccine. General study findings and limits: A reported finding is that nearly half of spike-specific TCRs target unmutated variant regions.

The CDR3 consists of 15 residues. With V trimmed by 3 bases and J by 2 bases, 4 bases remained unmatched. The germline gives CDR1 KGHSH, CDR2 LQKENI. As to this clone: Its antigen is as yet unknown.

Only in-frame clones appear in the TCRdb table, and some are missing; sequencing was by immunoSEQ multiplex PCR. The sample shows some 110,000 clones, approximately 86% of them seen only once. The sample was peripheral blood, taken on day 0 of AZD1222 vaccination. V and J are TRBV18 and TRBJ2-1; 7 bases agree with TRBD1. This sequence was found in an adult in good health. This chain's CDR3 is CASSPPGTAYNEQFF. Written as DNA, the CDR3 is TGTGCCAGCTCACCCCCCGGGACAGCCTACAATGAGCAGTTCTTC.